The 17 T cell receptor beta chains below all came from one sample that was sequenced in a study of T cells in localized non-small cell lung cancer. The data were produced by immunoSEQ multiplex PCR, yet TCRdb's version contains in-frame clones alone and is incomplete. This table has over 10,000 clones, about 85% appearing once. The sample here was peripheral blood, taken before any cancer treatment. The source is a male donor at least 60 years old with stage I lung adenocarcinoma.

J is TRBJ1-2 and V is TRBV5-1, with D perhaps TRBD1 (6 bases). CDR1 and CDR2 (germline): SGHRS, YFSETQ. Trimming cost V 4 bases and J 7 bases, with 11 bases left between them. The CDR3 extends over 12 amino acids. This CDR3 reads CASSPRGAGYTF. DNA for the CDR3: TGCGCCAGCAGCCCCCGGGGGGCTGGCTACACCTTC.

The gene calls are TRBV7-2 and TRBJ2-5, with a weak D call TRBD1 (6 bases). Germline V gene sequence: CDR1 SGHTA, CDR2 FQGNSA. V was clipped by 3 bases and J by 5 bases, with 13 bases between them. The CDR3 runs to 14 residues. CDR3 nucleotides: TGTGCCAGCAGCTTTGTTGGGGGCGGTGAGACCCAGTACTTC. Amino acids: CASSFVGGGETQYF.

The chain has TRBV9 and TRBJ2-2, with TRBD2 matching over 9 bases. V lost 3 bases to trimming and J lost 3 bases; unmatched junction nucleotides: 9. Germline CDR1 reads SGDLS; CDR2 reads YYNGEE. The CDR3 spans 17 residues. This chain's CDR3 is CASSAAWTSAYTGELFF. The CDR3 DNA follows: TGTGCCAGCAGCGCAGCCTGGACTAGCGCCTACACCGGGGAGCTGTTTTTT. Together with reference TRBV9 and TRBJ2-2, the CDR3 gives the full variable domain: DSGVTQTPKHLITATGQRVTLRCSPRSGDLSVYWYQQSLDQGLQFLIQYYNGEERAKGNILERFSAQQFPDLHSELNLSSLELGDSALYFCASSAAWTSAYTGELFFGEGSRLTVL.

The rearrangement joins TRBV19 to TRBJ1-1; 7 bases agree with TRBD1. The germline CDR1 and CDR2 sequences are LNHDA and SQIVND (reference sequence). The V gene end was trimmed by 1 base and the J gene end by 4 bases; junction bases not matched to a gene: 9. This CDR3 spans 16 amino acids. The CDR3 DNA reads TGTGCCAGTAGTATAGGGACAGGTTATAGCCTCACTGAAGCTTTCTTT. It is translated as CASSIGTGYSLTEAFF.

This rearrangement joins TRBV18 to TRBJ2-3; D is undetermined. The CDR3 sequence is 13 residues long. Trimming removed 2 bases at V and 4 bases at J, with 7 bases between. Per germline, CDR1 KGHSH and CDR2 LQKENI. The CDR3: CASSPDSADTQYF. CDR3 DNA: TGTGCCAGCTCACCAGACTCGGCAGATACGCAGTATTTT.

The chain links TRBV5-1 to TRBJ1-1; no definite D call. Germline V gene data show CDR1 as SGHRS and CDR2 as YFSETQ. The V gene lost 5 bases and the J gene lost 1 base, with 9 bases spanning the gap. The CDR3 runs to 13 residues. The CDR3 is CASRPEENTEAFF. The CDR3 nucleotides are TGCGCCAGCAGGCCTGAGGAGAACACTGAAGCTTTCTTT.

This clone is deemed medium-sized. The chain combines TRBV2 with TRBJ1-6; D unclear. Germline CDR1 reads SNHLY; CDR2 reads FYNNEI. CDR3 length: 12 residues. V was cut by 8 bases and J by 10 bases, with 12 bases left in between. As DNA, the CDR3 is TGTGCCAGCCAATCAGAAGGCTCACCCCTCCACTTT. Protein product: CASQSEGSPLHF. Together with reference TRBV2 and TRBJ1-6, the CDR3 gives the full variable domain: EPEVTQTPSHQVTQMGQEVILRCVPISNHLYFYWYRQILGQKVEFLVSFYNNEISEKSEIFDDQFSVERPDGSNFTLKIRSTKLEDSAMYFCASQSEGSPLHFGNGTRLTVT.

This CDR3 is CASSLSRGGRGSTDTQYF. The CDR3 DNA follows: TGTGCCAGCAGCCTCTCCCGAGGCGGGCGGGGATCCACAGATACGCAGTATTTT. The rearrangement joins TRBV9 to TRBJ2-3; perhaps TRBD2 as D (6 bases). The CDR3 extends over 18 amino acids. V was pared by 4 bases and J by 2 bases, with 23 bases between. The germline V gene has CDR1 SGDLS and CDR2 YYNGEE.

The V and J genes are TRBV5-1 and TRBJ1-4; 7 bases fit TRBD1. Per the germline V gene, CDR1 is SGHRS and CDR2 is YFSETQ. J gave up 6 bases and V 6 bases, and 8 bases lay outside the gene matches. This CDR3 is 14 amino acids long. The chain's CDR3 is CASTRGGGDEKLFF. The CDR3 DNA is TGCGCCAGCACCAGGGGGGGAGGAGATGAAAAACTGTTTTTT. The complete variable domain, with remaining parts taken from reference TRBV5-1 and TRBJ1-4, reads KAGVTQTPRYLIKTRGQQVTLSCSPISGHRSVSWYQQTPGQGLQFLFEYFSETQRNKGNFPGRFSGRQFSNSRSEMNVSTLELGDSALYLCASTRGGGDEKLFFGSGTQLSVL.

The rearrangement links TRBV5-8 to TRBJ1-5; D gene unclear. Between the trimmed V and J ends, which lost 2 bases and 6 bases, there was a span of 9 bases. This CDR3 comprises 13 residues. Germline CDR1 SGHTS, CDR2 YDEGEE. The CDR3 sequence is CASSFQRGQPQHF. In DNA, the CDR3 is TGTGCCAGCAGCTTTCAACGGGGTCAGCCCCAGCATTTT.

V is TRBV2 and J is TRBJ2-1; 10 bases match TRBD1. J gave up 6 bases and V 0 bases, and 5 bases lay outside the gene matches. Looked up from germline, CDR1 is SNHLY and CDR2 is FYNNEI. CDR3 size: 16 residues. The CDR3: CASSEAIGTGVNEQFF. CDR3 in DNA: TGTGCCAGCAGTGAAGCTATAGGGACAGGGGTCAATGAGCAGTTCTTC.

This clone was found once. The J gene is TRBJ1-5, the V gene TRBV6-1; D not resolved. Per the germline V gene, CDR1 is MNHNS and CDR2 is SASEGT. V shed 0 bases and J shed 3 bases, with 12 bases lying between them. The CDR3 consists of 16 residues. CDR3 sequence: CASSEAAGWDNQPQHF. The CDR3 nucleotides read TGTGCCAGCAGTGAAGCCGCAGGTTGGGACAATCAGCCCCAGCATTTT.

V gene TRBV30 combines with J gene TRBJ2-5, with D maybe TRBD1 (5 bases). The CDR3 is made up of 14 amino acids. CDR1 is GTSNPN and CDR2 is SVGIG in the germline V gene (reference sequence). V lost 3 bases, J lost 4 bases, and 15 bases lay in between. The CDR3 is CAWSPRGIGETQYF. The CDR3 nucleotides are TGTGCCTGGAGCCCTAGGGGAATTGGAGAGACCCAGTACTTC.

V is TRBV7-2 and J is TRBJ2-7; 12 positions agree with TRBD2. Germline V gives CDR1 SGHTA, CDR2 FQGNSA. Trimming removed 2 bases from V and 6 bases from J; junction bases left unmatched: 14. The CDR3 sequence is 18 residues long. The CDR3 reads CASSLFASGGAIAAEQYF. For the CDR3, the DNA is TGTGCCAGCAGCTTATTCGCTAGCGGGGGGGCGATCGCCGCCGAGCAGTACTTC.

The chain couples TRBV18 to TRBJ2-7; TRBD2 agrees at 8 bases. In germline, CDR1 is KGHSH, CDR2 LQKENI. This CDR3 has 17 amino acids. Germline trimming cut 3 bases from V and 3 bases from J; bases unmatched to any gene: 13. CDR3 in amino acids: CASSPKGGAGGSYEQYF. In nucleotides, the CDR3 is TGTGCCAGCTCACCTAAGGGAGGCGCGGGGGGCAGCTACGAGCAGTACTTC.

This rearrangement joins TRBV25-1 to TRBJ2-7, with D possibly TRBD1 on 6 matching bases. V gave up 5 bases and J gave up 3 bases, with 14 bases separating them. Germline CDR1 reads MGHDK; CDR2 reads SYGVNS. The CDR3 spans 14 residues. Here the CDR3 DNA reads TGTGCCAGCAGTACACAGGGAAGCGACTACGAGCAGTACTTC. Translating gives CASSTQGSDYEQYF.

In this sample, this clone is hyperexpanded. The rearrangement joins TRBV6-1 to TRBJ1-4; no clear D gene. V dropped 7 bases and J dropped 7 bases, with 19 bases sitting between them. CDR1 and CDR2 (germline): MNHNS, SASEGT. This CDR3 region has 15 residues. CDR3 in amino acids: CASTLGEGSGEKLFF. The CDR3 DNA follows: TGTGCCAGCACTTTGGGAGAGGGATCGGGTGAAAAACTGTTTTTT.